This T cell receptor beta chain appears in the sequencing data of a study of early T cells in non-severe SARS-CoV-2 infection. Whole-study context: The study sequenced bulk RNA from unsorted whole blood, with chains unpaired.

This clonotype was observed many times. Individual cDNA molecules received unique molecular identifiers during library preparation. TCRdb independently ran MiXCR on the 5' RACE reads; one entry per CDR3 protein. The sample records about 80,000 distinct CDR3 sequences, 9.5% to 15% being singletons. CDR3 size: 13 residues. The germline CDR1 and CDR2 sequences are SGHTA and FQGTGA. V lost 5 bases and J lost 6, with 14 bases in between. The chain joins TRBV7-3 to TRBJ2-7; no definite D call. This receptor was obtained from an adult who was a healthcare worker with PCR-confirmed SARS-CoV-2 infection or an uninfected control (not recorded which). The donor label of this sample is uncertain. Sequencing used whole blood, obtained at baseline. The CDR3, as DNA: TGTGCCAGCAGCGCCGAGGACGGCCTCGAGCAGTACTTC. This gives the protein CASSAEDGLEQYF.